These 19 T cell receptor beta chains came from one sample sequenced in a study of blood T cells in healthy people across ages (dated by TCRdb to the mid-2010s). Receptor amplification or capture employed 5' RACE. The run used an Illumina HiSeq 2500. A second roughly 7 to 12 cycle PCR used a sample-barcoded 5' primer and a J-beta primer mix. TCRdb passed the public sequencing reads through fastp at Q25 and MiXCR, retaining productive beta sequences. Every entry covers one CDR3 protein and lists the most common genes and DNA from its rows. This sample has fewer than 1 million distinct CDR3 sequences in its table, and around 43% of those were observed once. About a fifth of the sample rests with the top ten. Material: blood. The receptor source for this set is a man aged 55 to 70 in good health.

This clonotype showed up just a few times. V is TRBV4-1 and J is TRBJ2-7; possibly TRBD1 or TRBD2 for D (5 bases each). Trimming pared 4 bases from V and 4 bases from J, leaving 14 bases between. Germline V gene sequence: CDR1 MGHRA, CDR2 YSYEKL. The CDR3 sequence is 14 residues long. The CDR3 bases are TGCGCCAGCAGCCCCCAATCCGAGGGGTACGAGCAGTACTTC. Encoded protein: CASSPQSEGYEQYF.

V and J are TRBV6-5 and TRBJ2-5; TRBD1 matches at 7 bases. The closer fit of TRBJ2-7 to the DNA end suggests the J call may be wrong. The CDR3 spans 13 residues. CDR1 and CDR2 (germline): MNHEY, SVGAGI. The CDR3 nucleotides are TGTGCCAGCAGGCCGACAGGGCCCGTCGAGCAGTACTTC. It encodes CASRPTGPVEQYF.

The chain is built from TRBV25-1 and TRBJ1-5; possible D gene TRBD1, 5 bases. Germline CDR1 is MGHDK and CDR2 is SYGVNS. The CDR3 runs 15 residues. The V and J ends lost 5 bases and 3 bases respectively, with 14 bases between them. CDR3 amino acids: CASSRGGRSNQPQHF. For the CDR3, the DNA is TGTGCCAGCAGTCGGGGGGGACGGTCCAATCAGCCCCAGCATTTT.

CDR3 amino acids: CAIREFGGGSYEQYF. The CDR3 DNA sequence: TGTGCCATCAGGGAATTTGGGGGGGGATCCTACGAGCAGTACTTC. This chain connects TRBV10-3 to TRBJ2-7, with 7 bases fitting TRBD2. This CDR3 is 15 amino acids long. Unmatched junction bases numbered 9, after V lost 6 bases and J lost 1 base. The germline CDR1 and CDR2 sequences are ENHRY and SYGVKD.

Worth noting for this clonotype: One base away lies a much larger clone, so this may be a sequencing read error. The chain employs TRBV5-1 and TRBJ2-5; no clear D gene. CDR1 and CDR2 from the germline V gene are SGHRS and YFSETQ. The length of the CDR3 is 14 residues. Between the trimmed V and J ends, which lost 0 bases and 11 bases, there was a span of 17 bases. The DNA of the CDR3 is TGCGCCAGCAGCTTGGGTGTAGGGTGGAACGGGCAGTACTTC. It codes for CASSLGVGWNGQYF.

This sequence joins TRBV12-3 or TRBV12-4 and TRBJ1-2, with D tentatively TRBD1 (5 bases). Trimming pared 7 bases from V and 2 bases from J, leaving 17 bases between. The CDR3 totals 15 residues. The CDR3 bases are TGTGCCAGCATCCGGCGGGGACGGAGAAACTATGGCTACACCTTC. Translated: CASIRRGRRNYGYTF.

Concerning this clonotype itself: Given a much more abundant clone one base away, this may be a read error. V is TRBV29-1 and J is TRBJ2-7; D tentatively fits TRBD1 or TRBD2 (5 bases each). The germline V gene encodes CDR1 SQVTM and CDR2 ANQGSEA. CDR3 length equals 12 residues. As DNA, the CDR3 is TGCAACTCCCGGGACGACTCCTACGAGCAGTACTTC. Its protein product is CNSRDDSYEQYF.

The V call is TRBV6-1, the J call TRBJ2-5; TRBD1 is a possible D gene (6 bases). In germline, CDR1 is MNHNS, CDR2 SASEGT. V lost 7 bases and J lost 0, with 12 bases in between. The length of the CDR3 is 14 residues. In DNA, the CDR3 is TGTGCCAGCAAACAGGGATCGTACCAAGAGACCCAGTACTTC. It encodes CASKQGSYQETQYF.

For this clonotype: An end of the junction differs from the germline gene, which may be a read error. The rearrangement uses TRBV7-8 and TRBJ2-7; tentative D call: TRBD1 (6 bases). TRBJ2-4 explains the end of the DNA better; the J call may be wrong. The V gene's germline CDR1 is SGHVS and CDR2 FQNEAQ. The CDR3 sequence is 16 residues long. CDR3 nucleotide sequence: TGTGCCAGCAGCAGACCCCAGGGGCAGGTCAAAACCATTCAGTACTTC. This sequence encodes CASSRPQGQVKTIQYF.

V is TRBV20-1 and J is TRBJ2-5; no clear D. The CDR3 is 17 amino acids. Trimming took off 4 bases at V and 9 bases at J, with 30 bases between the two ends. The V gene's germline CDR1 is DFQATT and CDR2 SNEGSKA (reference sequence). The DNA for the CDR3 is TGCAGTGCTACCACACTGGCAGGCTCAAAGCCCTCCTCGGCCCAGTACTTC. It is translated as CSATTLAGSKPSSAQYF.

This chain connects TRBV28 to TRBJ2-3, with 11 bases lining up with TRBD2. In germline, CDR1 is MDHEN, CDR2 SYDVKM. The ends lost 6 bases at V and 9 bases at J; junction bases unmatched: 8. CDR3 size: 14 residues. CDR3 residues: CASSPGTSGFTQYF. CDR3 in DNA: TGTGCCAGCAGCCCCGGGACTAGCGGTTTCACGCAGTATTTT. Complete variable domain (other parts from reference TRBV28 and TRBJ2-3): DVKVTQSSRYLVKRTGEKVFLECVQDMDHENMFWYRQDPGLGLRLIYFSYDVKMKEKGDIPEGYSVSREKKERFSLILESASTNQTSMYLCASSPGTSGFTQYFGPGTRLTVL.

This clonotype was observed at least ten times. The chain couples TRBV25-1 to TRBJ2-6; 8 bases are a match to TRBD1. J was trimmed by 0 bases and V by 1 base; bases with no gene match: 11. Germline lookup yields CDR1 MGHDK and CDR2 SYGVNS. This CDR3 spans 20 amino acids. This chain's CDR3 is CASSEFFSGQASSGANVLTF. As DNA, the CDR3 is TGTGCCAGCAGTGAATTTTTTTCGGGACAGGCGTCCTCTGGGGCCAACGTCCTGACTTTC.

The CDR3 spells CASSRNGQGAGQPQHF. Here the CDR3 DNA reads TGTGCCAGCAGCCGAAATGGACAGGGGGCTGGGCAGCCCCAGCATTTT. The chain is built from TRBV14 and TRBJ1-5; 11 bases line up with TRBD1. V was pared by 4 bases and J by 7 bases, with 9 bases of the junction left unmatched. From germline, CDR1 is SGHDN and CDR2 FVKESK. This CDR3 has 16 amino acids. The whole variable domain, filled in from reference TRBV14 and TRBJ1-5, reads EAGVTQFPSHSVIEKGQTVTLRCDPISGHDNLYWYRRVMGKEIKFLLHFVKESKQDESGMPNNRFLAERTGGTYSTLKVQPAELEDSGVYFCASSRNGQGAGQPQHFGDGTRLSIL.

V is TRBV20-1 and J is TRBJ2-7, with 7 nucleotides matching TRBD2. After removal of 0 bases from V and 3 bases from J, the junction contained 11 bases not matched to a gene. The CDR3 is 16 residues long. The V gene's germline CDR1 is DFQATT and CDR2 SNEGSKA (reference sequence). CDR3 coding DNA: TGCAGTGCTAGAGATGTCGCCAGCGGGGCTTACTACGAGCAGTACTTC. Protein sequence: CSARDVASGAYYEQYF.

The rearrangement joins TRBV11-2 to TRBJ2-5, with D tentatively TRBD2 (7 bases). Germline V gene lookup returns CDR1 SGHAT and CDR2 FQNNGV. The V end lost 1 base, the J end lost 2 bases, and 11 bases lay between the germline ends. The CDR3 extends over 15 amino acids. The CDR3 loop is CASSLGGRGQETQYF. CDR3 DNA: TGTGCCAGCAGCTTAGGAGGGAGGGGGCAAGAGACCCAGTACTTC.

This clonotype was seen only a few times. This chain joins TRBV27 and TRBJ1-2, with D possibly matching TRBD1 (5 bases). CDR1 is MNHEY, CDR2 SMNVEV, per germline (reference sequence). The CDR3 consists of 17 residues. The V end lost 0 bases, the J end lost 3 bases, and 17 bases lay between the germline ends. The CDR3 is CASSLSGQVIRYYGYTF. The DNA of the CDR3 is TGTGCCAGCAGTTTATCCGGACAAGTTATTCGGTACTATGGCTACACCTTC.

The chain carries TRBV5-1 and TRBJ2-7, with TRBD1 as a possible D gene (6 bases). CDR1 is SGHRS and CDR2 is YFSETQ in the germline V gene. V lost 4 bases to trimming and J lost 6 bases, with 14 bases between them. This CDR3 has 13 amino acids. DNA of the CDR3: TGCGCCAGCAGCCTCCAGGGGTATGTCGAGCAGTACTTC. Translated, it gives CASSLQGYVEQYF.

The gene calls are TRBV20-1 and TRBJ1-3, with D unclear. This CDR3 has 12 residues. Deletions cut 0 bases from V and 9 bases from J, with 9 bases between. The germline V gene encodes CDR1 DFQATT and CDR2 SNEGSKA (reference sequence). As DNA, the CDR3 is TGCAGTGCTAGAGATCGGGATAGCACCATATATTTT. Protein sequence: CSARDRDSTIYF.

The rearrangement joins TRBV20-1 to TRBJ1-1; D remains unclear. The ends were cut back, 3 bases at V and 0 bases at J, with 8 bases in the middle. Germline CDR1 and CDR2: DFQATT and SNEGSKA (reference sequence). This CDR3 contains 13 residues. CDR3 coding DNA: TGCAGTGCTAGTCGGTCTTTGAACACTGAAGCTTTCTTT. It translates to CSASRSLNTEAFF.